The next 23 T cell receptor beta chains were all read from a single sample in a study of glioma-infiltrating T cells. The iRepertoire nested amplicon-rescue multiplex PCR amplified TCR alpha and beta CDR3s from RNA. Using its own MiXCR run on the multiplex PCR reads, TCRdb lists one record per CDR3 protein. There are more than 350,000 distinct CDR3 sequences in the sample; approximately 42% occur only once, and 12% lies in the top ten. The sequencing sample was made of glioma tissue, nonneoplastic brain tissue, or PBMCs (not recorded which). The source is a human donor with low-grade glioma or glioblastoma, undergoing nonglioma brain surgery, or in good health (not recorded which).

This clonotype has a handful of counts. The chain uses TRBV4-2 and TRBJ2-5; D perhaps matches TRBD1 (5 bases). CDR1 and CDR2 from the germline V gene are LGHNA and YNFKEQ. The CDR3 has 17 residues. Trimming took off 4 bases at V and 2 bases at J, with 20 bases between the two ends. CDR3 amino acids: CASSPAGAGRDQETQYF. In DNA, the CDR3 is TGTGCCAGCAGCCCCGCTGGGGCAGGCCGCGATCAAGAGACCCAGTACTTC.

V and J are TRBV29-1 and TRBJ1-1, with D uncertain. The length of the CDR3 is 13 residues. The germline V gene has CDR1 SQVTM and CDR2 ANQGSEA. Trimming stripped 3 bases from V and 4 bases from J, with 12 bases between. The DNA for the CDR3 is TGCAGCGTTGAGCCTCAGGAGAGCACTGAAGCTTTCTTT. Its protein product is CSVEPQESTEAFF. Complete variable domain (other parts from reference TRBV29-1 and TRBJ1-1): SAVISQKPSRDICQRGTSLTIQCQVDSQVTMMFWYRQQPGQSLTLIATANQGSEATYESGFVIDKFPISRPNLTFSTLTVSNMSPEDSSIYLCSVEPQESTEAFFGQGTRLTVV.

The chain uses TRBV7-2 and TRBJ2-7; possibly TRBD1 or TRBD2 for D (6 bases each). With 1 base removed from V and 0 bases from J, the gap between germline ends came to 10 bases. The germline V gene has CDR1 SGHTA and CDR2 FQGNSA. The CDR3 loop spans 15 amino acids. The CDR3 here is CASSLVGGSSYEQYF. The CDR3 region has the DNA TGTGCCAGCAGCTTAGTCGGGGGCAGCTCCTACGAGCAGTACTTC. Filled out from reference TRBV7-2 and TRBJ2-7, the complete variable domain reads GAGVSQSPSNKVTEKGKDVELRCDPISGHTALYWYRQSLGQGLEFLIYFQGNSAPDKSGLPSDRFSAERTGGSVSTLTIQRTQQEDSAVYLCASSLVGGSSYEQYFGPGTRLTVT.

The rearrangement uses TRBV2 and TRBJ1-1; 10 bases are a match to TRBD1. The ends lost 8 bases at V and 7 bases at J; junction bases unmatched: 1. Germline V gives CDR1 SNHLY, CDR2 FYNNEI. CDR3 length: 11 residues. In DNA, the CDR3 is TGTGCCAGCGGGACAGGGGTTGAAGCTTTCTTT. Translating it yields CASGTGVEAFF.

Of note for this clonotype: At one of its ends the junction is not consistent with the germline gene, which may arise from a read error. This chain joins TRBV24-1 and TRBJ1-4; unclear D gene. The germline V gene has CDR1 KGHDR and CDR2 SFDVKD. CDR3 length equals 12 residues. In nucleotides, the CDR3 is TGTGCCACCAGTGATTGGTCTGAAAAAGTGTTTTTT. Amino acids: CATSDWSEKVFF.

This clonotype was counted ten times or more. The gene calls are TRBV10-3 and TRBJ2-5, with D perhaps matching TRBD1 or TRBD2 (5 bases each). The V and J ends lost 6 bases and 2 bases respectively, with 16 bases between them. Germline V CDR1 and CDR2: ENHRY, SYGVKD. This CDR3 contains 15 residues. The CDR3 sequence: CAIRSGPSLQETQYF. CDR3 nucleotide sequence: TGTGCCATCAGATCGGGACCCTCTCTTCAAGAGACCCAGTACTTC.

The chain recombines TRBV7-2 with TRBJ2-7, with D perhaps assigned TRBD1 or TRBD2 (5 bases each). CDR3 length: 14 amino acids. CDR1 and CDR2 (germline): SGHTA, FQGNSA. With 5 bases removed from V and 2 bases from J, the gap between germline ends came to 13 bases. This CDR3 reads CASSIGTVTYEQYF. In DNA form, the CDR3 reads TGTGCCAGCAGCATCGGGACGGTCACCTACGAGCAGTACTTC.

A note on this clonotype: The conserved closing phenylalanine or tryptophan is absent in this CDR3, likely reflecting a read error. V and J are TRBV20-1 and TRBJ2-5; possible D gene TRBD2, 5 bases. This CDR3 is built from 15 residues. Germline assignment: CDR1 DFQATT and CDR2 SNEGSKA (reference sequence). V was clipped by 6 bases and J by 5 bases, with 22 bases between them. This CDR3 reads CSATNPLLGRETQYL. The DNA for the CDR3 is TGCAGTGCCACCAACCCACTACTAGGGCGGGAGACCCAGTACCTC.

This clonotype turned up a few times. J is TRBJ1-2 and V is TRBV7-2; 7 nucleotides match TRBD1. V lost 5 bases, J lost 5 bases, and 2 bases stayed unmatched. Germline CDR1 reads SGHTA; CDR2 reads FQGNSA. The CDR3 is 12 residues long. The CDR3: CASSATGYGYTF. The CDR3 nucleotides read TGTGCCAGCAGCGCGACAGGGTATGGCTACACCTTC. The full variable domain, in which reference TRBV7-2 and TRBJ1-2 provide the parts outside the CDR3, is GAGVSQSPSNKVTEKGKDVELRCDPISGHTALYWYRQSLGQGLEFLIYFQGNSAPDKSGLPSDRFSAERTGGSVSTLTIQRTQQEDSAVYLCASSATGYGYTFGSGTRLTVV.

This clonotype was detected ten times or more. The V and J genes are TRBV2 and TRBJ1-5; 7 positions agree with TRBD1. This CDR3 is 15 amino acids long. The junction had 9 bases not matched to a gene; V was cut back by 5 bases and J by 5 bases. CDR1 and CDR2 (germline): SNHLY, FYNNEI. The CDR3 DNA follows: TGTGCCAGCAGTCGCCGGGACAGTTGGGATCAGCCCCAGCATTTT. This codes for CASSRRDSWDQPQHF.

This clonotype was counted only a few times. The genes are TRBV27 and TRBJ2-7; D perhaps matches TRBD1 (5 bases). There are 14 residues in the CDR3. Germline V gives CDR1 MNHEY, CDR2 SMNVEV (reference sequence). V was shortened by 6 bases and J by 1 base, with 13 bases between the two germline ends. CDR3 sequence reads: CASSLGAESYEQYF. The CDR3 coding sequence is TGTGCCAGCAGCCTAGGGGCAGAATCCTACGAGCAGTACTTC.

This clonotype came up many times. The chain has TRBV27 and TRBJ2-3; 9 bases line up with TRBD1. With V trimmed by 2 bases and J by 2 bases, 5 bases remained unmatched. CDR1 and CDR2 (germline): MNHEY, SMNVEV (reference sequence). This CDR3 contains 16 residues. CDR3 region: CASSLRGQGYTDTQYF. For the CDR3, the DNA is TGTGCCAGCAGTTTAAGGGGACAGGGTTACACAGATACGCAGTATTTT.

A word on this clonotype: An end of the junction differs from the germline gene, which may be a read error. The chain joins TRBV20-1 to TRBJ2-4, with D possibly matching TRBD2 (5 bases). The CDR3 is 14 amino acids. Germline CDR1 and CDR2: DFQATT and SNEGSKA (reference sequence). CDR3 coding DNA: TGCAGTGCCAGAGTTCGGGGTCAGGAGAACATTCAGTACTTC. Translating gives CSARVRGQENIQYF.

This clonotype was seen ten or more times. This rearrangement joins TRBV6-5 to TRBJ2-3, with D unresolved. CDR3 length equals 14 residues. Trimming took off 2 bases at V and 2 bases at J, with 8 bases between the two ends. CDR1 and CDR2 (germline): MNHEY, SVGAGI. This CDR3 reads CASSYAAPTDTQYF. CDR3 bases: TGTGCCAGCAGTTACGCTGCTCCCACAGATACGCAGTATTTT.

This clonotype has just a few counts. The gene calls are TRBV4-3 and TRBJ2-7; D is possibly TRBD1 (7 bases). Deletions cut 0 bases from V and 3 bases from J, with 18 bases between. Germline V lookup: CDR1 LGHNA, CDR2 YSLEER. The CDR3 length is 17 residues. CDR3 region: CASSQDRRGRPYYEQYF. The CDR3 nucleotides are TGCGCCAGCAGCCAAGATAGGAGGGGGCGCCCTTACTACGAGCAGTACTTC.

This clonotype was counted only a few times. The chain joins TRBV20-1 to TRBJ2-3; 7 positions agree with TRBD1. Germline loops: CDR1 DFQATT, CDR2 SNEGSKA (reference sequence). J lost 5 bases, V lost 5 bases, and 7 bases had no gene match. The CDR3 has 13 residues. The CDR3 sequence: CSAVGQDQDTQYF. The DNA of the CDR3 is TGCAGTGCTGTAGGACAGGATCAAGATACGCAGTATTTT.

V gene TRBV25-1 combines with J gene TRBJ2-3; 15 bases line up with TRBD2. The germline gives CDR1 MGHDK, CDR2 SYGVNS. Trimming took 5 bases from V and 0 from J; bases not matched to a gene: 9. The CDR3 extends over 19 amino acids. In nucleotides, the CDR3 is TGTGCCAGCAGTTACACTGGACTAGCGGGAGGGGATAGCACAGATACGCAGTATTTT. As protein: CASSYTGLAGGDSTDTQYF.

This sequence joins TRBV6-1 and TRBJ2-7; 12 bases map to TRBD2. The CDR3 is 14 amino acids. Unmatched junction bases numbered 6, after V lost 7 bases and J lost 5 bases. Germline V gives CDR1 MNHNS, CDR2 SASEGT. The DNA of the CDR3 is TGTGCCAGCACTTTAACTAGCGGGAGGAACGAGCAGTACTTC. Amino acids: CASTLTSGRNEQYF.

This clonotype turned up a few times. A read error may be the cause here, since a much bigger clone is one base away. The chain has TRBV6-1 and TRBJ1-1; D unclear. This CDR3 region has 13 residues. Trimming cost V 4 bases and J 1 base, with 7 bases left between them. The germline V gene has CDR1 MNHNS and CDR2 SASEGT. CDR3 amino acids: CASSGSGNTEAFF. Written as DNA, the CDR3 is TGTGCCAGCAGTGGGTCAGGGAACACTGAAGCTTTCTTT.

The gene calls are TRBV27 and TRBJ2-3; no reliable D call. Trimming cost V 5 bases and J 0 bases, with 24 bases left between them. Germline V CDR1 and CDR2: MNHEY, SMNVEV (reference sequence). This CDR3 region has 19 residues. In DNA, the CDR3 is TGTGCCAGCAGTCCTATTGTTCGGGTCGCCCTCTCTAGCACAGATACGCAGTATTTT. Protein product: CASSPIVRVALSSTDTQYF.

The chain has TRBV7-9 and TRBJ2-4; D may correspond to TRBD1 or TRBD2 (5 bases each). The CDR3 is 16 amino acids. CDR1 and CDR2 (germline): SEHNR, FQNEAQ (reference sequence). V was cut by 4 bases and J by 0 bases, with 13 bases left in between. This CDR3 is CASSSPGARAKNIQYF. The CDR3 DNA follows: TGTGCCAGCAGCTCACCCGGGGCCCGAGCCAAAAACATTCAGTACTTC.

J is TRBJ2-7 and V is TRBV15; 12 bases align to TRBD2. The trim removed 9 bases at V and 7 bases at J, leaving 13 bases unmatched. CDR1 is LNHNV, CDR2 YYDKDF, per germline (reference sequence). The CDR3 contains 15 residues. The CDR3 loop reads CATATRTSGANEQYF. CDR3 nucleotides: TGTGCCACAGCCACCCGGACTAGCGGGGCCAATGAGCAGTACTTC.

This clonotype was recorded at least ten times. The chain uses TRBV28 and TRBJ2-7; D call uncertain. V lost 2 bases to trimming and J lost 1 base, with 18 bases between them. Germline lookup yields CDR1 MDHEN and CDR2 SYDVKM. The CDR3 is 17 residues long. The DNA for the CDR3 is TGTGCCAGCAGTTTACCCCTTGGCCTACGAAGGTCCTACGAGCAGTACTTC. It specifies CASSLPLGLRRSYEQYF.